This T cell receptor beta chain came from a study of T cells after yellow fever vaccination. The study, taken as a whole, reports: FACS-sorted repertoires could harbor abundant contaminating bulk-population clonotypes. Boosting was followed by the reappearance of most primary-vaccination clones (around 95% CD4, more than 70% CD8).

This CDR3 has 14 residues. CDR1 is LGHDT, CDR2 YNNKEL, per germline (reference sequence). V was trimmed by 4 bases and J by 4 bases, leaving 13 bases between them. This clonotype was detected many times. The antigen remains unidentified. TCRdb re-derived calls from the 5' RACE reads in MiXCR, one entry per CDR3 protein. The table lists under 90,000 distinct CDR3 sequences, about 6.5% of them singletons. V is TRBV3-1 and J is TRBJ1-1; the D gene is possibly TRBD1 (6 bases). Sequenced here: CD8+ T cells sorted from PBMCs, sampled approximately 47 days after the first yellow fever vaccination. The receptor comes from a man between 18 and 35 years old who received the YFV17D yellow fever vaccine. DNA for the CDR3: TGTGCCAGCAGCCGCACAGGGTTCGGCACTGAAGCTTTCTTT. This gives the protein CASSRTGFGTEAFF.